Listed here are 27 T cell receptor beta chains from one sample, sequenced in a study of OX40 agonist ivuxolimab in advanced cancers. TCRdb's copy holds only in-frame clones and misses some; the assay was immunoSEQ multiplex PCR. The sample shows some 59,000 clones, approximately 90% of them seen only once. The material was CD4+ or CD8+ T cells sorted from blood, obtained in a trial of the OX40 agonist ivuxolimab. The origin of the receptors is an adult with an advanced solid tumor such as melanoma, head and neck, liver or kidney cancer.

The chain joins TRBV21-1 to TRBJ2-4; no check of the table's D call, TRBD2, against the DNA was made. TRBV21-1 is a documented pseudogene. The CDR3 contains 17 residues. This chain's CDR3 is CASSFLPVTGGGNIQYF. In nucleotides, the CDR3 is TGTGCCAGCAGCTTCCTGCCCGTGACAGGCGGGGGGAACATTCAGTACTTC.

DNA of the CDR3: TGTGCCAGCTCACCTTCAGGAATAGCAAACATTCAGTACTTC. This gives the protein CASSPSGIANIQYF. The chain couples TRBV18 to TRBJ2-4; D not certain. Germline lookup yields CDR1 KGHSH and CDR2 LQKENI. The length of the CDR3 is 14 residues. V shed 3 bases and J shed 6 bases, with 12 bases lying between them.

In this sample, this clone turned up once. This chain joins TRBV2 and TRBJ2-7; TRBD2 aligns across 8 bases. V was clipped by 6 bases and J by 2 bases; unmatched bases: 9. The V gene's germline CDR1 is SNHLY and CDR2 FYNNEI. The CDR3 loop spans 15 amino acids. CDR3: CASRPMAGGPYEQYF. The CDR3 coding sequence is TGTGCCAGCAGGCCCATGGCGGGAGGACCCTACGAGCAGTACTTC.

This chain connects TRBV2 to TRBJ1-3; D is undetermined. V was clipped by 2 bases and J by 0 bases, with 5 bases between them. Germline CDR1 reads SNHLY; CDR2 reads FYNNEI. The CDR3 runs to 14 residues. CDR3 nucleotide sequence: TGTGCCAGCAGTGAACTCTACTCTGGAAACACCATATATTTT. This encodes CASSELYSGNTIYF.

In its sample, this clone was seen a few times. The rearrangement links TRBV7-6 to TRBJ2-1; D call uncertain. Trimming stripped 1 base from V and 8 bases from J, with 3 bases between. CDR1 is SGHVS, CDR2 FNYEAQ, per germline. CDR3 length: 11 amino acids. CDR3 in amino acids: CASSLGDEQFF. The CDR3 nucleotides read TGTGCCAGCAGCTTAGGGGATGAGCAGTTCTTC.

This clone was recorded once. The chain has TRBV2 and TRBJ2-2, with 9 bases lining up with TRBD1. Germline V gene sequence: CDR1 SNHLY, CDR2 FYNNEI. V lost 8 bases, J lost 6 bases, and 10 bases stayed unmatched. The CDR3 has 15 residues. The DNA of the CDR3 is TGTGCCAGCCGGGACAGGGCATTATCGGCCGGGGAGCTGTTTTTT. Protein sequence: CASRDRALSAGELFF.

V usage is TRBV12-5 and J usage is TRBJ2-2; D not resolved. The V gene lost 6 bases and the J gene lost 6 bases, with 14 bases spanning the gap. CDR3 size: 14 residues. Per germline, CDR1 LGHNT and CDR2 FRNRAP. CDR3 amino acids: CASGPSIPPGELFF. The CDR3 nucleotides are TGTGCTAGTGGCCCAAGCATACCCCCCGGGGAGCTGTTTTTT.

V usage is TRBV2 and J usage is TRBJ1-5; 8 bases fit TRBD1. Trimming removed 7 bases from V and 7 bases from J; junction bases left unmatched: 9. This CDR3 has 14 residues. Germline loops: CDR1 SNHLY, CDR2 FYNNEI. CDR3 loop: CASTPGGAGQPQHF. CDR3 sequence (DNA): TGTGCCAGCACCCCAGGGGGCGCAGGGCAGCCCCAGCATTTT.

The table lists this clone with a count of one. The chain joins TRBV2 to TRBJ2-5; D is undetermined. The V gene lost 8 bases and the J gene lost 0 bases, with 10 bases spanning the gap. CDR3 length: 13 residues. Per the germline V gene, CDR1 is SNHLY and CDR2 is FYNNEI. CDR3 in amino acids: CASRPNYQETQYF. The CDR3 DNA sequence: TGTGCCAGCCGTCCAAACTACCAAGAGACCCAGTACTTC.

This chain uses TRBV6-1 with TRBJ2-1; D is unclear. Germline CDR1 reads MNHNS; CDR2 reads SASEGT. Trimming removed 6 bases from V and 8 bases from J, with 17 bases in between. The CDR3 is made up of 14 amino acids. CDR3 in amino acids: CASRGRGFGYEQFF. The CDR3 DNA follows: TGTGCCAGCAGGGGTAGAGGATTCGGGTATGAGCAGTTCTTC.

The rearrangement joins TRBV7-3 to TRBJ2-2; D is uncertain. Germline-derived CDR1 and CDR2 are SGHTA and FQGTGA. Trimming removed 0 bases at V and 5 bases at J, with 7 bases between. This CDR3 region has 14 residues. In DNA form, the CDR3 reads TGTGCCAGCAGCTTAACGGGCAGAACCGGGGAGCTGTTTTTT. Amino acids: CASSLTGRTGELFF.

The CDR3: CASSLGHGTSGETQYF. DNA of the CDR3: TGTGCCAGCAGCTTGGGACACGGGACTAGCGGAGAGACCCAGTACTTC. The gene calls are TRBV7-2 and TRBJ2-5; TRBD2 matches 11 bases. Germline V gene data show CDR1 as SGHTA and CDR2 as FQGNSA. V lost 3 bases to trimming and J lost 4 bases; unmatched junction nucleotides: 7. CDR3 length: 16 amino acids.

The chain employs TRBV19 and TRBJ2-2, with D possibly called TRBD1 or TRBD2 (6 bases each). The ends were cut back, 3 bases at V and 5 bases at J, with 16 bases in the middle. CDR1 and CDR2 (germline): LNHDA, SQIVND (reference sequence). This CDR3 has 16 residues. CDR3 in amino acids: CASSISRGQVTGELFF. CDR3 nucleotides: TGTGCCAGTAGTATCTCCCGGGGGCAAGTAACCGGGGAGCTGTTTTTT.

This chain joins TRBV19 and TRBJ2-7, with a possible D match to TRBD1 (7 bases). The CDR3 contains 15 residues. Trimming shortened V by 5 bases and J by 3 bases, and 17 bases separated the two germline ends. Germline CDR1 is LNHDA and CDR2 is SQIVND (reference sequence). CDR3 region: CASSGGTASNYEQYF. CDR3 nucleotide sequence: TGTGCCAGTAGTGGCGGGACAGCATCAAACTACGAGCAGTACTTC.

The chain is built from TRBV4-2 and TRBJ1-4, with 9 bases that match TRBD1. The CDR3 totals 16 residues. In germline, CDR1 is LGHNA, CDR2 YNFKEQ. The V and J ends lost 3 bases and 7 bases, in that order; junction bases with no gene match: 9. As DNA, the CDR3 is TGTGCCAGCAGCCACCAGAAGGGACAGGGACTTGAAAAACTGTTTTTT. It specifies CASSHQKGQGLEKLFF.

This clone was detected once. This chain connects TRBV19 to TRBJ2-1; TRBD2 matches at 9 bases. The germline gives CDR1 LNHDA, CDR2 SQIVND (reference sequence). Germline trimming cut 6 bases from V and 4 bases from J; bases unmatched to any gene: 7. The CDR3 is 15 residues long. In DNA form, the CDR3 reads TGTGCCAGTAGCACCACTAGCGGGCCATACAATGAGCAGTTCTTC. It yields the protein CASSTTSGPYNEQFF.

The chain recombines TRBV6-6 with TRBJ1-1, with D uncertain. CDR3 length: 12 residues. Germline V CDR1 and CDR2: MNHNY, SVGAGI (reference sequence). The V and J ends lost 7 bases and 4 bases respectively, with 10 bases between them. CDR3 residues: CASTERRTEAFF. The CDR3 DNA follows: TGTGCCAGCACTGAGAGGCGCACTGAAGCTTTCTTT.

The chain combines TRBV6-5 with TRBJ2-4; TRBD1 is a possible D gene (5 bases). Per the germline V gene, CDR1 is MNHEY and CDR2 is SVGAGI. CDR3 size: 13 residues. Trimming took off 6 bases at V and 9 bases at J, with 15 bases between the two ends. The CDR3 protein is CASSLDSIGIQYF. In DNA, the CDR3 is TGTGCCAGCAGCCTTGACAGCATAGGCATTCAGTACTTC.

The genes are TRBV7-7 and TRBJ2-2; D is perhaps TRBD2 (6 bases). The CDR3 is 17 residues long. Germline CDR1 SSHAT, CDR2 FNYEAQ (reference sequence). V was pared by 2 bases and J by 1 base, with 14 bases between. The CDR3 spells CASSLNPDSGNTGELFF. DNA for the CDR3: TGTGCCAGCAGCTTAAACCCAGATAGCGGGAACACCGGGGAGCTGTTTTTT.

The rearrangement links TRBV7-9 to TRBJ2-3; the match to TRBD2 covers 8 bases. V shed 6 bases and J 4 bases; nucleotides not matched to a gene: 9. Germline V CDR1 and CDR2: SEHNR, FQNEAQ (reference sequence). CDR3 length equals 15 residues. The CDR3 DNA is TGTGCCAGCAGGCGAACTAGCGGTGTCGCAGATACGCAGTATTTT. It yields the protein CASRRTSGVADTQYF.

This sequence joins TRBV5-4 and TRBJ2-2; D may be TRBD1 (6 bases). V dropped 0 bases and J dropped 5 bases, with 14 bases sitting between them. Germline loops: CDR1 SGHNT, CDR2 YYREEE (reference sequence). This CDR3 comprises 16 residues. CDR3 DNA sequence: TGTGCCAGCAGCTTGGGGAACAGGGCGGGTACCGGGGAGCTGTTTTTT. This encodes CASSLGNRAGTGELFF.

This clone was counted between two and nine times. The genes are TRBV19 and TRBJ2-7; 7 bases match TRBD2. Germline V CDR1 and CDR2: LNHDA, SQIVND (reference sequence). The CDR3 spans 16 residues. The trim removed 4 bases at V and 5 bases at J, leaving 14 bases unmatched. The CDR3 region has the DNA TGTGCCAGTAGTAACCTGTTGGGTAGCGGGCTCCACGAGCAGTACTTC. As protein: CASSNLLGSGLHEQYF.

This chain joins TRBV6-6 and TRBJ1-5, with 7 bases matching TRBD1. CDR1 is MNHNY and CDR2 is SVGAGI in the germline V gene (reference sequence). Unmatched junction bases numbered 4, after V lost 6 bases and J lost 2 bases. The CDR3 has 14 amino acids. This CDR3 reads CASRQTGRNQPQHF. Written as DNA, the CDR3 is TGTGCCAGCAGGCAGACAGGGCGCAATCAGCCCCAGCATTTT.

The genes are TRBV25-1 and TRBJ2-7, with D possibly matching TRBD2 (5 bases). V shed 2 bases and J shed 0 bases, with 14 bases lying between them. CDR1 is MGHDK, CDR2 SYGVNS, per germline. The CDR3 totals 16 residues. The CDR3 DNA follows: TGTGCCAGCAGTGAAGCGTCAGCGGAGTTCTCCTACGAGCAGTACTTC. Its protein product is CASSEASAEFSYEQYF.

The chain employs TRBV5-1 and TRBJ2-2; TRBD1 aligns across 7 bases. J lost 6 bases, V lost 0 bases, and 5 bases had no gene match. Germline values: CDR1 SGHRS, CDR2 YFSETQ. The CDR3 has 15 amino acids. DNA of the CDR3: TGCGCCAGCAGCTTGGGTGACAGGGTCCCCGGGGAGCTGTTTTTT. It yields the protein CASSLGDRVPGELFF.

The rearrangement joins TRBV28 to TRBJ1-4, with a tentative D call TRBD1 (6 bases). This CDR3 comprises 14 residues. V lost 5 bases and J 13 bases, leaving 20 bases between the germline ends. Per the germline V gene, CDR1 is MDHEN and CDR2 is SYDVKM. CDR3 region: CASSPTGGRILLFF. Here the CDR3 DNA reads TGTGCCAGCAGTCCTACGGGGGGCAGAATATTACTGTTTTTT.

The J gene is TRBJ2-7, the V gene TRBV23-1; TRBD1 is a possible D gene (5 bases). TRBV23-1 is designated an ORF whose function remains uncertain. The CDR3 is 14 amino acids. Trimming stripped 4 bases from V and 5 bases from J, with 15 bases between. In nucleotides, the CDR3 is TGCGCCAGCAGTCCCCAGGCATCAGGGAACGAGCAGTACTTC. The encoded protein is CASSPQASGNEQYF.